A single sample is the source of the 10 T cell receptor beta chains below, sequenced in a study of PD-L1 blockade in urothelial cancer. The table came from immunoSEQ multiplex PCR; TCRdb's copy has only in-frame clones and leaves some out. This sample has more than 45,000 clones; approximately 77% occur once, and the top ten carry under 4.5%. Noted time point: pretreatment peripheral blood. The specimen comprised PBMCs, sampled around atezolizumab (anti-PD-L1) treatment. The receptors were gathered from a man between 65 and 85 years old with urothelial cancer.

The rearrangement links TRBV30 to TRBJ2-2, with D possibly being TRBD2 (5 bases). Germline V lookup: CDR1 GTSNPN, CDR2 SVGIG (reference sequence). V was cut by 1 base and J by 5 bases, with 20 bases left in between. The CDR3 runs 17 residues. CDR3 in amino acids: CAWSGGARRTRTGELFF. In nucleotides, the CDR3 is TGTGCCTGGAGTGGGGGTGCTAGGCGGACTCGAACCGGGGAGCTGTTTTTT.

V is TRBV6-1 and J is TRBJ2-1; 8 positions agree with TRBD2. Germline lookup yields CDR1 MNHNS and CDR2 SASEGT. This CDR3 is built from 14 residues. With 7 bases clipped from V and 8 bases from J, the junction kept 10 bases outside the gene matches. CDR3 in amino acids: CASTGTRGVDEQFF. Here the CDR3 DNA reads TGTGCCAGCACAGGGACTAGAGGTGTCGATGAGCAGTTCTTC.

J is TRBJ2-4 and V is TRBV7-8; 8 bases match TRBD1. With 5 bases clipped from V and 8 bases from J, the junction kept 5 bases outside the gene matches. CDR1 is SGHVS, CDR2 FQNEAQ, per germline. This CDR3 has 13 residues. The CDR3 protein is CASSRDRGDIQYF. For the CDR3, the DNA is TGTGCCAGCAGCAGAGACAGGGGAGACATTCAGTACTTC.

The chain recombines TRBV1 with TRBJ2-3; the D call of TRBD2 is as the table states it, not checked on the DNA. TRBV1 corresponds to a pseudogene. The CDR3 has 16 residues. CDR3: CTSSHHTGNDTDTQYF. The CDR3 nucleotides read TGCACCAGCAGCCATCATACCGGGAACGACACAGATACGCAGTATTTT.

The DNA for the CDR3 is TGTGCCAGCAGTGAAGCGGGGGCAGGGGGCTACGAGCAGTACTTC. Translating gives CASSEAGAGGYEQYF. The genes are TRBV2 and TRBJ2-7, with 7 bases lining up with TRBD1. V shed 0 bases, J shed 3 bases, and the junction held 5 bases outside the gene matches. The CDR3 runs 15 residues. Looked up from germline, CDR1 is SNHLY and CDR2 is FYNNEI. The variable domain in full, with the rest retrieved from reference TRBV2 and TRBJ2-7, is EPEVTQTPSHQVTQMGQEVILRCVPISNHLYFYWYRQILGQKVEFLVSFYNNEISEKSEIFDDQFSVERPDGSNFTLKIRSTKLEDSAMYFCASSEAGAGGYEQYFGPGTRLTVT.

This clone has more than one count but fewer than ten. V is TRBV19 and J is TRBJ1-5; 7 bases line up with TRBD1. The V and J ends lost 6 bases and 2 bases, in that order; junction bases with no gene match: 4. This CDR3 region has 14 residues. CDR1 is LNHDA, CDR2 SQIVND, per germline (reference sequence). The chain's CDR3 is CASRTGLGNQPQHF. As DNA, the CDR3 is TGTGCCAGTAGGACAGGGTTGGGCAATCAGCCCCAGCATTTT.

This clone was seen just once. The chain recombines TRBV5-1 with TRBJ1-4, with a weak D call TRBD1 (5 bases). The CDR3 runs 15 residues. Germline V lookup: CDR1 SGHRS, CDR2 YFSETQ. Trimming took 5 bases from V and 0 from J, leaving 11 bases between them. The CDR3 region has the DNA TGCGCCAGCAGGGGGACTCCTACAACTAATGAAAAACTGTTTTTT. It is translated as CASRGTPTTNEKLFF.

The chain is built from TRBV19 and TRBJ2-2, with a weak D call TRBD1 (6 bases). In germline, CDR1 is LNHDA, CDR2 SQIVND (reference sequence). V gave up 4 bases and J gave up 7 bases, with 16 bases separating them. The CDR3 is 15 amino acids. CDR3 bases: TGTGCCAGTAGTACAATCATACAGGGAATCGGGGAGCTGTTTTTT. Amino acids: CASSTIIQGIGELFF.

The chain combines TRBV6-5 with TRBJ1-5; possibly TRBD1 for D (6 bases). V gave up 6 bases and J gave up 3 bases, with 9 bases separating them. Germline V gene lookup returns CDR1 MNHEY and CDR2 SVGAGI. The CDR3 contains 13 residues. This CDR3 is CASRTGFNQPQHF. CDR3 DNA: TGTGCCAGCAGGACAGGTTTCAATCAGCCCCAGCATTTT.

This sequence joins TRBV28 and TRBJ1-5; 9 nucleotides line up with TRBD1. The germline CDR1 and CDR2 sequences are MDHEN and SYDVKM. The CDR3 contains 14 residues. Trimming cost V 6 bases and J 5 bases; bases outside gene matches: 5. The CDR3 reads CASSPRDRDQPQHF. Here the CDR3 DNA reads TGTGCCAGCAGCCCCCGGGACAGGGATCAGCCCCAGCATTTT.